The source of this T cell receptor (beta chain) is a study of control samples from healthy donors and cancer patients. Germline V gene lookup returns CDR1 MNHEY and CDR2 SMNVEV (reference sequence). The V and J ends lost 5 bases and 4 bases respectively, with 12 bases between them. This CDR3 comprises 14 residues. Sequenced by immunoSEQ multiplex PCR; TCRdb stores in-frame clones only, minus some. The data contain around 150,000 clones, roughly 95% of them singletons. J is TRBJ2-1 and V is TRBV27; no definite D call. This clonotype was sampled from a woman in her 30s in good health. What was sequenced was blood. The CDR3 DNA follows: TGTGCCAGCAGTCTCCGATTGGGGTACAATGAGCAGTTCTTC. This codes for CASSLRLGYNEQFF.